A single sample is the source of the 27 T cell receptor beta chains below, sequenced in a study of shared clonotypes between healthy human individuals. Method: immunoSEQ multiplex PCR; TCRdb's copy keeps in-frame clones and lacks some. The sample contains about 480,000 clones, 75% to 80% of which appear only once. Sequenced sample: PBMCs. The receptor source for this set is a woman aged 35 to 49 in good health. Some clones in this sample may be carry-over from other donors' samples.

The chain carries TRBV4-2 and TRBJ2-3; D is perhaps TRBD2 (6 bases). With 0 bases removed from V and 1 base from J, the gap between germline ends came to 11 bases. The CDR3 has 16 amino acids. The germline V gene has CDR1 LGHNA and CDR2 YNFKEQ. This chain's CDR3 is CASSQEAGRGTDTQYF. For the CDR3, the DNA is TGTGCCAGCAGCCAAGAGGCCGGGAGAGGCACAGATACGCAGTATTTT.

The CDR3 DNA follows: TGTGCCAGCATCCCCCGGACAGGGGGGTCCTACGAGCAGTACTTC. This codes for CASIPRTGGSYEQYF. The gene calls are TRBV5-8 and TRBJ2-7; 10 nucleotides agree with TRBD1. This CDR3 has 15 residues. Germline assignment: CDR1 SGHTS and CDR2 YDEGEE. Trimming at V came to 6 bases and at J to 1 base, leaving 7 bases not matched to a gene.

This chain connects TRBV15 to TRBJ1-4, with D unresolved. Germline V gives CDR1 LNHNV, CDR2 YYDKDF (reference sequence). The V end lost 0 bases, the J end lost 7 bases, and 21 bases lay between the germline ends. The length of the CDR3 is 18 residues. CDR3 nucleotides: TGTGCCACCAGCAGAGATAGAGCGACCTGGGGTGGTAGTGAAAAACTGTTTTTT. It codes for CATSRDRATWGGSEKLFF.

Details on this clone: Distinct nucleotide sequences in the sample also encode this CDR3. The chain recombines TRBV5-1 with TRBJ2-3; D not resolved. CDR3 length: 15 amino acids. CDR1 is SGHRS, CDR2 YFSETQ, per germline. V lost 3 bases, J lost 0 bases, and 11 bases lay in between. The CDR3 loop reads CASSSGLSSTDTQYF. Here the CDR3 DNA reads TGCGCCAGCAGCTCCGGGCTATCGAGCACAGATACGCAGTATTTT.

Notes on this clone: The sample carries other DNA sequences with the same CDR3. The chain uses TRBV19 and TRBJ1-5, with D possibly TRBD1 on 6 matching bases. The V end lost 3 bases, the J end lost 3 bases, and 9 bases lay between the germline ends. This CDR3 is 14 amino acids long. The germline gives CDR1 LNHDA, CDR2 SQIVND (reference sequence). In DNA form, the CDR3 reads TGTGCCAGTAGTATGTCAGGGGCCAATCAGCCCCAGCATTTT. Translated: CASSMSGANQPQHF. Drawing the rest from reference TRBV19 and TRBJ1-5, the complete variable domain is DGGITQSPKYLFRKEGQNVTLSCEQNLNHDAMYWYRQDPGQGLRLIYYSQIVNDFQKGDIAEGYSVSREKKESFPLTVTSAQKNPTAFYLCASSMSGANQPQHFGDGTRLSIL.

The rearrangement links TRBV2 to TRBJ2-1, with D perhaps matching TRBD1 or TRBD2 (6 bases each). Deletions cut 0 bases from V and 7 bases from J, with 13 bases between. The CDR3 is made up of 15 amino acids. The germline gives CDR1 SNHLY, CDR2 FYNNEI. The CDR3 region is CASSEAPRGVNEQFF. CDR3 in DNA: TGTGCCAGCAGTGAAGCGCCAAGGGGGGTAAATGAGCAGTTCTTC.

This sequence joins TRBV2 and TRBJ1-6, with D perhaps matching TRBD1 (5 bases). Germline CDR1 SNHLY, CDR2 FYNNEI. The CDR3 contains 15 residues. Trimming stripped 2 bases from V and 7 bases from J, with 12 bases between. The CDR3 here is CASSEFRVGNSPLHF. In nucleotides, the CDR3 is TGTGCCAGCAGTGAATTCAGGGTCGGGAATTCACCCCTCCACTTT.

The chain uses TRBV7-3 and TRBJ2-1; D is undetermined. The CDR3 runs to 15 residues. The V and J ends lost 5 bases and 0 bases respectively, with 11 bases between them. The V gene's germline CDR1 is SGHTA and CDR2 FQGTGA. The CDR3 nucleotides read TGTGCCAGCAGCCCCAGTTCAGCCTCCTACAATGAGCAGTTCTTC. Protein product: CASSPSSASYNEQFF.

This clone occurred many times. V and J are TRBV7-2 and TRBJ2-2; TRBD1 aligns across 10 bases. J gave up 4 bases and V 3 bases, and 2 bases lay outside the gene matches. Germline CDR1 and CDR2: SGHTA and FQGNSA. This CDR3 is built from 15 residues. The CDR3 nucleotides read TGTGCCAGCAGCTTCAGGACAGGGGGCACCGGGGAGCTGTTTTTT. Its translation: CASSFRTGGTGELFF.

This clone showed up just once. The chain employs TRBV10-3 and TRBJ2-2, with D unresolved. From germline, CDR1 is ENHRY and CDR2 SYGVKD. V was cut by 8 bases and J by 4 bases, with 11 bases left in between. This CDR3 spans 13 amino acids. CDR3 residues: CAIQRESTGELFF. DNA of the CDR3: TGTGCCATCCAACGTGAGAGCACCGGGGAGCTGTTTTTT.

This clone was found many times. The V call is TRBV7-9, the J call TRBJ1-2; D unclear. Germline assignment: CDR1 SEHNR and CDR2 FQNEAQ (reference sequence). There are 14 residues in the CDR3. V lost 1 base, J lost 0 bases, and 6 bases lay in between. CDR3 amino acids: CASSLGAANYGYTF. The CDR3 DNA reads TGTGCCAGCAGCTTAGGGGCAGCTAACTATGGCTACACCTTC. The full variable domain, in which reference TRBV7-9 and TRBJ1-2 provide the parts outside the CDR3, is DTGVSQNPRHKITKRGQNVTFRCDPISEHNRLYWYRQTLGQGPEFLTYFQNEAQLEKSRLLSDRFSAERPKGSFSTLEIQRTEQGDSAMYLCASSLGAANYGYTFGSGTRLTVV.

V and J are TRBV5-8 and TRBJ2-1; D perhaps matches TRBD1 (6 bases). Germline-derived CDR1 and CDR2 are SGHTS and YDEGEE. The V gene lost 4 bases and the J gene lost 10 bases, with 21 bases spanning the gap. The CDR3 runs to 15 residues. The CDR3 bases are TGTGCCAGCAGCATCAGGGGAAGGGGCATGGGCGAGCAGTTCTTC. It is translated as CASSIRGRGMGEQFF.

The V call is TRBV30, the J call TRBJ1-4; tentative D call: TRBD1 (6 bases). This CDR3 region has 15 residues. V was shortened by 3 bases and J by 2 bases, with 13 bases between the two germline ends. The germline V gene has CDR1 GTSNPN and CDR2 SVGIG (reference sequence). CDR3 in DNA: TGTGCCTGGAGCCCGAACAGGGTTACTAATGAAAAACTGTTTTTT. Translated, it gives CAWSPNRVTNEKLFF.

This clone appeared a single time. V is TRBV15 and J is TRBJ2-1; the D gene is possibly TRBD1 (5 bases). This CDR3 is 13 amino acids long. Deletions cut 6 bases from V and 0 bases from J, with 6 bases between. The germline gives CDR1 LNHNV, CDR2 YYDKDF (reference sequence). The CDR3 spells CATRDNSYNEQFF. CDR3 sequence (DNA): TGTGCCACCAGGGACAACTCCTACAATGAGCAGTTCTTC.

The chain carries TRBV29-1 and TRBJ1-1, with D unresolved. The CDR3 consists of 13 residues. Between the trimmed V and J ends, which lost 4 bases and 1 base, there was a span of 10 bases. Germline V CDR1 and CDR2: SQVTM, ANQGSEA. CDR3 region: CSVGAARNTEAFF. DNA of the CDR3: TGCAGCGTTGGGGCAGCGAGGAACACTGAAGCTTTCTTT.

The V gene is TRBV6-6, the J gene TRBJ2-1, with TRBD2 identical over 9 bases. Germline loops: CDR1 MNHNY, CDR2 SVGAGI (reference sequence). Unmatched junction bases numbered 2, after V lost 7 bases and J lost 4 bases. The CDR3 spans 13 residues. The CDR3 nucleotides are TGTGCCAGCACCACTAGCGGGTACAATGAGCAGTTCTTC. Protein sequence: CASTTSGYNEQFF.

The chain employs TRBV28 and TRBJ1-1; 8 bases align to TRBD1. Germline CDR1 MDHEN, CDR2 SYDVKM. The CDR3 has 13 amino acids. After removal of 7 bases from V and 3 bases from J, the junction contained 4 bases not matched to a gene. The CDR3 coding sequence is TGTGCCAGCATCCTGGACAGGGACACTGAAGCTTTCTTT. Protein sequence: CASILDRDTEAFF.

The CDR3 loop is CASSLITSGSYEQFF. As DNA, the CDR3 is TGCGCCAGCAGCTTGATAACTAGCGGGAGTTATGAGCAGTTCTTC. The genes are TRBV5-1 and TRBJ2-1; 11 bases align to TRBD2. V was clipped by 1 base and J by 8 bases; unmatched bases: 5. CDR1 is SGHRS, CDR2 YFSETQ, per germline. The CDR3 is 15 amino acids.

The V and J genes are TRBV19 and TRBJ2-1, with D tentatively TRBD1 or TRBD2 (5 bases each). Trimming removed 7 bases at V and 5 bases at J, with 12 bases between. This CDR3 is built from 13 residues. Germline V CDR1 and CDR2: LNHDA, SQIVND (reference sequence). The CDR3 DNA reads TGTGCCAGTAAGCAGAGGGACCACAATGAGCAGTTCTTC. This encodes CASKQRDHNEQFF.

This rearrangement joins TRBV6-5 to TRBJ2-7, with D unresolved. V lost 5 bases to trimming and J lost 2 bases, with 16 bases between them. The CDR3 length is 15 residues. Germline V gives CDR1 MNHEY, CDR2 SVGAGI. The CDR3: CASSTTSVSTYEQYF. Here the CDR3 DNA reads TGTGCCAGCAGTACTACCAGCGTGTCAACCTACGAGCAGTACTTC.

V and J are TRBV7-9 and TRBJ2-5; D perhaps matches TRBD2 (5 bases). The CDR3 sequence is 13 residues long. V was pared by 4 bases and J by 5 bases, with 11 bases between. Germline CDR1 reads SEHNR; CDR2 reads FQNEAQ (reference sequence). DNA of the CDR3: TGTGCCAGCAGCTCCCGGGATCGGGAGACCCAGTACTTC. Translated, it gives CASSSRDRETQYF.

The chain links TRBV18 to TRBJ2-1; possibly TRBD1 for D (5 bases). V lost 8 bases and J 10 bases, leaving 18 bases between the germline ends. Germline V CDR1 and CDR2: KGHSH, LQKENI. This CDR3 is built from 13 residues. The CDR3 nucleotides read TGTGCCAGCACTGGAATTTCGCCAGGGGAGCAGTTCTTC. It specifies CASTGISPGEQFF.

The chain has TRBV7-3 and TRBJ2-5, with TRBD1 matching over 7 bases. The CDR3 loop spans 17 amino acids. Germline V gives CDR1 SGHTA, CDR2 FQGTGA. V shed 1 base, J shed 13 bases, and the junction held 21 bases outside the gene matches. Here the CDR3 DNA reads TGTGCCAGCAGCTTAAAGGGGGAAACAGGGGATAGGTTTTGTTGGTACTTC. Protein: CASSLKGETGDRFCWYF.

The V and J genes are TRBV5-5 and TRBJ1-3, with unresolved D. V shed 4 bases and J shed 4 bases, with 18 bases lying between them. This CDR3 has 16 amino acids. Germline V CDR1 and CDR2: SGHKS, YYEKEE (reference sequence). The CDR3 is CASSPELSHSGNTIYF. The CDR3 bases are TGTGCCAGCAGCCCGGAACTATCACACTCAGGAAACACCATATATTTT.

The rearrangement joins TRBV19 to TRBJ2-3; D remains ambiguous. Germline loops: CDR1 LNHDA, CDR2 SQIVND (reference sequence). V gave up 6 bases and J gave up 5 bases, with 15 bases separating them. This CDR3 contains 14 residues. The chain's CDR3 is CASRSRRGGDTQYF. In nucleotides, the CDR3 is TGTGCCAGTAGAAGTAGAAGAGGCGGAGATACGCAGTATTTT. Full variable domain (outside the CDR3, taken from reference TRBV19 and TRBJ2-3): DGGITQSPKYLFRKEGQNVTLSCEQNLNHDAMYWYRQDPGQGLRLIYYSQIVNDFQKGDIAEGYSVSREKKESFPLTVTSAQKNPTAFYLCASRSRRGGDTQYFGPGTRLTVL.

The J gene is TRBJ2-1, the V gene TRBV7-3; 8 bases fit TRBD1. The CDR3 consists of 15 residues. After removal of 5 bases from V and 7 bases from J, the junction contained 10 bases not matched to a gene. The V gene's germline CDR1 is SGHTA and CDR2 FQGTGA. CDR3 in DNA: TGTGCCAGCAGCCGTAACAGGGGGGAGATGAATGAGCAGTTCTTC. This codes for CASSRNRGEMNEQFF.

The genes are TRBV27 and TRBJ2-5; the match to TRBD1 covers 12 bases. The DNA end favors TRBJ2-7, so the J call may be wrong. Per germline, CDR1 MNHEY and CDR2 SMNVEV (reference sequence). The CDR3 is 17 amino acids. As DNA, the CDR3 is TGTGCCAGCAGGGGACAGGGGGCGAGGGGCAGGTCCTACGAGCAGTACTTC. Residues: CASRGQGARGRSYEQYF.